The rows below give T cell receptor beta chains drawn from one sample of a study of blood T cell repertoires in COVID-19. Profiling relied on immunoSEQ multiplex PCR, and the TCRdb table lists in-frame clones only, not all of them. The sample holds 95,000 to 110,000 clones, around nine tenths seen once. Sequencing input: peripheral blood. These receptor sequences come from a human donor in a cohort sampled during active COVID-19. The CDR3 runs from the conserved cysteine through the conserved F or W. Fields, in order: J gene, V gene, D gene, clone size, CDR3 length, CDR3 protein, CDR3 DNA. A D gene is named only where the DNA matches it firmly. Rows give clone size only sometimes, using once, few, many, or a class for an expanded clone.

TRBJ1-6	TRBV9	TRBD1	.	16	CASSSKGGTANSPLHF	TGTGCCAGCAGCTCAAAGGGTGGGACAGCCAATTCACCCCTCCACTTT
TRBJ2-7	TRBV6-2/TRBV6-3	.	.	12	CASSYYSYEQYF	TGTGCCAGCAGTTACTATAGCTACGAGCAGTACTTC
TRBJ2-1	TRBV10-2	TRBD2	.	17	CASSESPSGRGTGEQFF	TGCGCCAGCAGTGAGTCGCCTAGCGGGAGGGGTACAGGTGAGCAGTTCTTC
TRBJ2-7	TRBV29-1	TRBD1	once	12	CSVRTGGYEQYF	TGCAGCGTTCGAACAGGGGGTTACGAGCAGTACTTC
TRBJ2-1	TRBV7-7	TRBD2	.	15	CASSLGLAGGNEQFF	TGTGCCAGCAGCTTAGGGCTAGCGGGAGGTAATGAGCAGTTCTTC
TRBJ1-5	TRBV28	TRBD1	.	17	CASTEPRDRWGNQPQHF	TGTGCCAGCACCGAACCCCGGGACAGGTGGGGGAATCAGCCCCAGCATTTT
TRBJ2-7	TRBV7-9	TRBD2	few	14	CASSLSGLPYEQYF	TGTGCCAGCAGCCTTAGCGGGTTACCCTACGAGCAGTACTTC
TRBJ2-2	TRBV12-5	.	.	14	CASGFPGLSGELFF	TGTGCTAGTGGTTTTCCAGGTCTCTCCGGGGAGCTGTTTTTT
TRBJ2-3	TRBV4-3	.	.	15	CASSQDRGSSDTQYF	TGCGCCAGCAGCCAAGATAGAGGCTCTTCCGATACGCAGTATTTT
TRBJ1-1	TRBV3-1/TRBV3-2	.	.	14	CASSQESGYTEAFF	TGTGCCAGCAGCCAAGAGTCAGGGTACACTGAAGCTTTCTTT
TRBJ2-3	TRBV19	.	.	15	CASSNRDTNTDTQYF	TGTGCCAGTAGCAACCGGGACACAAACACAGATACGCAGTATTTT
TRBJ2-2	TRBV6-5	TRBD2	.	15	CASGGGRTSTGELFF	TGTGCCAGCGGGGGGGGAAGGACATCCACCGGGGAGCTGTTTTTT
TRBJ2-1	TRBV11-2	TRBD2	.	18	CASSSIAGGSISYNEQFF	TGTGCCAGCAGCTCCATAGCGGGAGGATCTATCTCCTACAATGAGCAGTTCTTC
TRBJ1-6	TRBV19	TRBD1	few	15	CASTRTGFGGSPLHF	TGTGCCAGTACCCGGACAGGGTTTGGGGGATCACCCCTCCACTTT
TRBJ2-3	TRBV24-1	.	.	18	CATSEFSSRPTTTDTQYF	TGTGCCACCAGTGAATTCTCGTCTAGACCTACCACCACAGATACGCAGTATTTT
TRBJ1-4	TRBV5-1	TRBD1	.	16	CASSWAGQGQREKLFF	TGCGCCAGCAGCTGGGCGGGACAGGGGCAACGCGAAAAACTGTTTTTT
TRBJ2-1	TRBV19	.	once	15	CASSLLAAAYNEQFF	TGTGCCAGTAGTCTGCTGGCGGCCGCCTACAATGAGCAGTTCTTC
TRBJ2-7	TRBV27	TRBD1	.	14	CATWDSSSSYEQYF	TGTGCCACCTGGGACAGCTCGAGCTCCTACGAGCAGTACTTC
TRBJ2-1	TRBV5-1	TRBD1	.	15	CASSLVQGAAGEQFF	TGCGCCAGCAGCTTGGTTCAGGGGGCAGCCGGGGAGCAGTTCTTC
TRBJ2-3	TRBV5-1	.	.	16	CASSSRHFTSTDTQYF	TGCGCCAGCAGCTCCCGACATTTTACTAGCACAGATACGCAGTATTTT
TRBJ1-1	TRBV24-1	TRBD1	.	15	CATSDPGQGNTEAFF	TGTGCCACCAGTGATCCGGGACAGGGGAACACTGAAGCTTTCTTT
TRBJ2-1	TRBV7-8	TRBD2	.	16	CASSARGGAGYNEQFF	TGTGCCAGCAGCGCCCGCGGGGGGGCGGGATACAATGAGCAGTTCTTC
TRBJ1-5	TRBV6-5	.	.	14	CASRPTGGNQPQHF	TGTGCCAGCAGACCGACAGGTGGAAATCAGCCCCAGCATTTT
TRBJ1-1	TRBV3-1/TRBV3-2	.	.	16	CASSQGTRGWDTEAFF	TGTGCCAGCAGCCAAGGAACAAGGGGATGGGACACTGAAGCTTTCTTT
TRBJ2-3	TRBV30	TRBD2	.	13	CAWRGEGTDTQYF	TGTGCCTGGAGGGGGGAGGGTACAGATACGCAGTATTTT
TRBJ2-1	TRBV2	.	.	16	CASMPTLGGYNNEQFF	TGTGCCAGCATGCCGACCCTGGGGGGATACAACAATGAGCAGTTCTTC
TRBJ1-1	TRBV6-5	.	.	15	CASTLLGGGNSEAFF	TGTGCCAGCACCCTACTTGGGGGAGGTAACTCTGAAGCTTTCTTT
TRBJ2-1	TRBV6-2/TRBV6-3	TRBD1	.	14	CASSETGSYNEQFF	TGTGCCAGCAGCGAGACAGGGTCCTACAATGAGCAGTTCTTC
TRBJ2-3	TRBV19	TRBD1	.	13	CASGGTGGDTQYF	TGTGCCAGTGGGGGGACAGGGGGAGATACGCAGTATTTT
TRBJ2-7	TRBV29-1	TRBD1	.	17	CSVETGQGALPTYEQYF	TGCAGCGTTGAAACCGGGCAGGGGGCTTTACCTACCTACGAGCAGTACTTC
TRBJ2-5	TRBV5-1	TRBD1	.	13	CASSSDRAETQYF	TGCGCCAGCAGCTCGGACAGGGCTGAGACCCAGTACTTC
TRBJ2-5	TRBV24-1	TRBD2	once	16	CATSDRLAGGSETQYF	TGTGCCACCAGTGACCGCCTAGCGGGAGGATCAGAGACCCAGTACTTC
TRBJ1-2	TRBV6-5	.	.	13	CASSLLQGYGYTF	TGTGCCAGCAGTTTACTACAGGGCTATGGCTACACCTTC
TRBJ2-5	TRBV27	TRBD1	.	16	CASSPRTGAMEETQYF	TGTGCCAGCAGCCCCCGCACAGGGGCAATGGAAGAGACCCAGTACTTC
TRBJ1-1	TRBV5-1	TRBD1	.	14	CASSVTGGNTEAFF	TGCGCCAGCAGCGTGACAGGGGGCAACACTGAAGCTTTCTTT
TRBJ2-1	TRBV19	.	.	19	CASSIVVYSGRRSYNEQFF	TGTGCCAGTAGTATAGTTGTTTACAGCGGTCGACGCTCCTACAATGAGCAGTTCTTC
TRBJ2-1	TRBV9	TRBD2	.	16	CASSVVSGRAFNEQFF	TGTGCCAGCAGCGTAGTAAGCGGGAGGGCCTTCAATGAGCAGTTCTTC
TRBJ2-7	TRBV28	TRBD2	.	18	CASSSFTAGGPRKGEQYF	TGTGCCAGCAGCTCTTTCACTGCGGGAGGCCCCCGGAAAGGAGAGCAGTACTTC
TRBJ2-7	TRBV19	.	.	11	CASSPLYEQYF	TGTGCCAGTAGCCCTCTTTACGAGCAGTACTTC
TRBJ1-4	TRBV12-3/TRBV12-4	.	.	12	CASSFAIEKLFF	TGTGCCAGCAGTTTCGCGATAGAAAAACTGTTTTTT
TRBJ2-7	TRBV29-1	TRBD2	.	16	CSAWTSARSLSYEQYF	TGCAGCGCTTGGACTAGCGCCCGCTCCCTCTCCTACGAGCAGTACTTC
TRBJ2-3	TRBV6-4	TRBD2	.	14	CASRPGLASDTQYF	TGTGCCAGCAGACCGGGACTAGCGTCAGATACGCAGTATTTT
TRBJ2-3	TRBV5-1	TRBD2	.	14	CASSVAGGRDTQYF	TGCGCCAGCAGCGTTGCGGGGGGGCGTGATACGCAGTATTTT
TRBJ2-5	TRBV9	TRBD2	once	15	CASSVGLAAQETQYF	TGTGCCAGCAGCGTAGGACTAGCGGCCCAGGAGACCCAGTACTTC
TRBJ1-5	TRBV10-1	TRBD1	few	15	CAARATGTASQPQHF	TGCGCCGCCCGGGCAACCGGGACAGCAAGTCAGCCCCAGCATTTT
TRBJ2-5	TRBV7-7	.	.	12	CASSLDRETQYF	TGTGCTAGCAGCTTAGATCGAGAGACCCAGTACTTC
TRBJ2-5	TRBV7-9	TRBD2	few	17	CASSTPTSVLGGETQYF	TGTGCCAGCAGCACCCCGACTAGCGTGTTGGGCGGAGAGACCCAGTACTTC
TRBJ2-5	TRBV18	TRBD1	.	13	CASSGQAQETQYF	TGTGCCAGCTCAGGACAGGCCCAAGAGACCCAGTACTTC
TRBJ2-7	TRBV29-1	.	few	14	CSVEALQGATEQYF	TGCAGCGTTGAGGCGCTACAGGGAGCCACCGAGCAGTACTTC
TRBJ1-2	TRBV4-1	.	.	14	CASSQGARSYGYTF	TGCGCCAGCAGCCAGGGGGCGCGTAGCTATGGCTACACCTTC
TRBJ2-3	TRBV5-1	.	.	15	CASHSGRGSTDTQYF	TGCGCCAGTCACTCAGGTCGGGGAAGCACAGATACGCAGTATTTT
TRBJ2-7	TRBV19	.	.	14	CASRSGGASYEQYF	TGTGCCAGTAGGAGTGGGGGGGCCTCCTACGAGCAGTACTTC
TRBJ2-3	TRBV7-2	TRBD2	.	19	CASSPRASGKPTSTDTQYF	TGTGCCAGCAGCCCCCGTGCTAGCGGGAAACCTACTAGCACAGATACGCAGTATTTT
TRBJ2-5	TRBV19	TRBD2	.	18	CASSIRTGTTGFEETQYF	TGTGCCAGTAGTATTCGGACCGGGACTACGGGGTTCGAAGAGACCCAGTACTTC
TRBJ1-5	TRBV6-5	TRBD1	.	15	CASSKTGTADQPQHF	TGTGCCAGCAGTAAGACCGGGACAGCTGATCAGCCCCAGCATTTT